A selection of T cell receptor beta chains follows, all from one sample in a study of T cells in narcolepsy. Produced via immunoSEQ multiplex PCR; TCRdb's table is partial and in-frame only. The repertoire includes 30,000 to 40,000 clones, over 65% of them detected once, and roughly 2% sits in the top ten. The sample comprised memory (CD45RA-) CD4+ T cells from blood. These receptors were collected from a human donor in good health. Each CDR3 is given with its conserved first and last residue. Clone size is given for some rows only: seen once, a few or many times, or a class if the clone is expanded.

size	J	length	V	CDR3
.	TRBJ2-7	15	TRBV27	CASSLKGQGFYEQYF
.	TRBJ2-3	17	TRBV7-2	CASSQQILAGAADTQYF
.	TRBJ2-1	16	TRBV29-1	CSVSRASGRVLNEQFF
.	TRBJ1-5	14	TRBV19	CASTRTHSNQPQHF
.	TRBJ2-1	12	TRBV4-3	CASSQHPREQFF
.	TRBJ1-2	13	TRBV6-1	CASSDSGVYGYTF
.	TRBJ2-1	14	TRBV10-3	CAISSGGGTNEQFF
.	TRBJ2-3	18	TRBV7-9	CASSSPLKGQGASDTQYF
.	TRBJ1-3	11	TRBV10-3	CAISRGNTIYF
.	TRBJ2-7	16	TRBV19	CASSIDTSGDTYEQYF
.	TRBJ2-3	15	TRBV11-2	CASSLEVAGSDTQYF
.	TRBJ1-2	13	TRBV11-3	CASSGTGARGYTF
once	TRBJ1-2	12	TRBV11-3	CASSSQNYGYTF
.	TRBJ1-4	19	TRBV12-2	CASRLASGPPTGAMEKLFF
few	TRBJ2-2	16	TRBV2	CASSERRFRAAGELFF
.	TRBJ1-1	14	TRBV7-2	CASSFRVKNTEAFF
.	TRBJ1-2	12	TRBV19	CASADRGRGYTF
.	TRBJ2-7	14	TRBV7-2	CATRRGQSSYEQYF
.	TRBJ2-2	16	TRBV9	CASSVSLAGATGELFF
.	TRBJ2-3	15	TRBV5-1	CASSLAGTGTDTQYF
.	TRBJ1-2	14	TRBV6-5	CASSLGQVGVGYTF
.	TRBJ1-2	14	TRBV5-4	CASRGDRSDNGYTF
.	TRBJ2-1	13	TRBV2	CASSVPEYNEQFF
.	TRBJ2-5	14	TRBV5-4	CASSRAGVGEAQYF
few	TRBJ2-5	13	TRBV6-1	CASSEDRTASQYF
.	TRBJ2-2	16	TRBV19	CASSIVAGRNTGELFF
.	TRBJ1-1	16	TRBV11-3	CASSLEVSRLYTEAFF
once	TRBJ2-5	14	TRBV18	CASSPQQGGETQYF
.	TRBJ2-7	12	TRBV7-6	CASSGPTYEQYF
.	TRBJ1-5	17	TRBV10-3	CAISENLATQNYQPQHF
.	TRBJ2-2	13	TRBV5-6	CASSIGGPGELFF
.	TRBJ2-2	15	TRBV27	CASSPGQGNTGELFF
.	TRBJ2-7	15	TRBV4-2	CASSQEALGVPEQYF
.	TRBJ1-2	14	TRBV7-9	CASSLALARDGYTF
.	TRBJ2-7	15	TRBV25-1	CASSARQGTSYEQYF
.	TRBJ2-5	14	TRBV11-2	CASSPGTSGSPPDF
once	TRBJ1-6	14	TRBV5-4	CASSLREPHSPLHF
.	TRBJ2-5	14	TRBV6-1	CASRAGQGGETQYF
.	TRBJ1-5	14	TRBV6-1	CASSEGQGNQPQHF
.	TRBJ2-7	12	TRBV10-1	CASSVSGGEQYF
.	TRBJ1-2	12	TRBV7-7	CASSPRQSGYTF
.	TRBJ2-1	13	TRBV25-1	CASKGQGSNEQFF
.	TRBJ1-2	12	TRBV10-3	CAISENRGGYTF
.	TRBJ2-7	12	TRBV19	CASSIIGLEQYF
.	TRBJ2-1	15	TRBV28	CASSLIWRENNEQFF
.	TRBJ2-6	17	TRBV14	CASSQRSARRGANVLTF
.	TRBJ2-5	15	TRBV7-6	CASSPGLAGGETQYF
.	TRBJ1-5	16	TRBV19	CASKSRVTGEGQPQHF
.	TRBJ2-3	16	TRBV5-4	CASSPYLRGRTDTQYF
.	TRBJ2-1	16	TRBV18	CASSPQDRGHYNEQFF
.	TRBJ1-2	14	TRBV7-9	CASSADGINYGYTF
.	TRBJ2-1	16	TRBV7-8	CASSRQVGTGVNEQFF
.	TRBJ1-3	17	TRBV9	CASSVGLGAGTRNTIYF
.	TRBJ1-3	14	TRBV30	CAWSVGDSGNTIYF
.	TRBJ2-1	13	TRBV5-1	CASSPGRNNEQFF
few	TRBJ1-5	16	TRBV6-6	CASKPEGEVLAQPQHF
.	TRBJ2-2	16	TRBV19	CASSIGTGANTGELFF
.	TRBJ1-5	13	TRBV10-2	CASSDRGNQPQHF